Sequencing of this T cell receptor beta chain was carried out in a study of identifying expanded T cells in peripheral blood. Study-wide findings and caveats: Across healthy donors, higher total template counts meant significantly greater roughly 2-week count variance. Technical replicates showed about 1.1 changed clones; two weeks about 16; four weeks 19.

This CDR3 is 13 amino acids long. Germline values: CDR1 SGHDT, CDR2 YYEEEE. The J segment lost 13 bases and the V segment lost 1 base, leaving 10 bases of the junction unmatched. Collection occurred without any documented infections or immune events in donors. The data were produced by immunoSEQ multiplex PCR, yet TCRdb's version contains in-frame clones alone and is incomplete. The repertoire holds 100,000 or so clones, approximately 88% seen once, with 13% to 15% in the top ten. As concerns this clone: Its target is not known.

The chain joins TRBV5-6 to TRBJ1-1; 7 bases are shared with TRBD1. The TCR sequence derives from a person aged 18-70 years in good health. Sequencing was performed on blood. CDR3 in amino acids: CASSLPNARGNFF. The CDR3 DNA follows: TGTGCCAGCAGCTTGCCAAATGCCAGGGGGAATTTCTTT.